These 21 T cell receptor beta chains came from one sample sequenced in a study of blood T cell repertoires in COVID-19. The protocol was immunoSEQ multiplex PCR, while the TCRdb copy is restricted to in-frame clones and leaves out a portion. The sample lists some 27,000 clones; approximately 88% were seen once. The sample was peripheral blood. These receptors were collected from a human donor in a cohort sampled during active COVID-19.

DNA of the CDR3: TGTGCCAGCTCACCACGAACGATACAGGGTCCAACTGAAGCTTTCTTT. Its protein product is CASSPRTIQGPTEAFF. The chain links TRBV18 to TRBJ1-1; a weak D match, TRBD1 (6 bases). The CDR3 loop spans 16 amino acids. Germline V gene data show CDR1 as KGHSH and CDR2 as LQKENI. Trimming took off 1 base at V and 5 bases at J, with 17 bases between the two ends.

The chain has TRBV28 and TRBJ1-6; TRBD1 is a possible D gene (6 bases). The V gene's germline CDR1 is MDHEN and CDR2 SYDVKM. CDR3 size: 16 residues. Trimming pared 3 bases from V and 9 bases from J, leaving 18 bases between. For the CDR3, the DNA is TGTGCCAGCAGTTTGGGGGGGCCCAATTTTATTTCACCCCTCCACTTT. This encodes CASSLGGPNFISPLHF.

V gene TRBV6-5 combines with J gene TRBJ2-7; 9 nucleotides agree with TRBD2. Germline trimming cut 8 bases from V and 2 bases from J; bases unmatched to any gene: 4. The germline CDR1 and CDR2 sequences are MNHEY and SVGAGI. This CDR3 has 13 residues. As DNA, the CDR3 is TGTGCCAGCCAGCGGGGGGATACCTACGAGCAGTACTTC. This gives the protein CASQRGDTYEQYF.

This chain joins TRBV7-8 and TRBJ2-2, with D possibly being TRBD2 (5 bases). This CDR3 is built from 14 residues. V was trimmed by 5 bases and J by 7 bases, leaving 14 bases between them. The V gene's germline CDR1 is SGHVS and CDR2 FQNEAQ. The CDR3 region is CASSPLESYGELFF. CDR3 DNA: TGTGCCAGCAGCCCACTAGAATCATACGGGGAGCTGTTTTTT.

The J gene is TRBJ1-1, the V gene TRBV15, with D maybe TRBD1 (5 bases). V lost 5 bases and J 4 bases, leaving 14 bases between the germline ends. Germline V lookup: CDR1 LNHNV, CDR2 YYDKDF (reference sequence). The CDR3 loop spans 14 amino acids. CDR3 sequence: CATSGGWRATEAFF. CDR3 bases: TGTGCCACCAGCGGGGGGTGGAGGGCCACTGAAGCTTTCTTT.

CDR3 sequence (DNA): TGTGCCAGCTCACGATCAGCAGGGGAAGTTTTTCGGAACACTGAAGCTTTCTTT. Translation gives CASSRSAGEVFRNTEAFF. The V gene is TRBV18, the J gene TRBJ1-1, with D possibly TRBD1 on 6 matching bases. CDR3 length: 18 amino acids. Germline V gene data show CDR1 as KGHSH and CDR2 as LQKENI. V gave up 4 bases and J gave up 1 base, with 22 bases separating them.

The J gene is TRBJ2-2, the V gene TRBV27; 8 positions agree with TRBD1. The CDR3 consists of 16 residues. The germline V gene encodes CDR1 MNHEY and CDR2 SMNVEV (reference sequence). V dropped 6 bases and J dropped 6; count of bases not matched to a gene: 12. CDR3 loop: CASSFKRTGRAGELFF. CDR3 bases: TGTGCCAGCAGCTTCAAGCGGACAGGGCGGGCCGGGGAGCTGTTTTTT.

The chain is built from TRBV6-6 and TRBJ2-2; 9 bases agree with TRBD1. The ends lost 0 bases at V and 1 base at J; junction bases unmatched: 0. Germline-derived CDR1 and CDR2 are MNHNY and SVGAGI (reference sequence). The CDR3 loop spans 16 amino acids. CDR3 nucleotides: TGTGCCAGCAGTTACTCGGGACAGGGGAACACCGGGGAGCTGTTTTTT. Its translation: CASSYSGQGNTGELFF.

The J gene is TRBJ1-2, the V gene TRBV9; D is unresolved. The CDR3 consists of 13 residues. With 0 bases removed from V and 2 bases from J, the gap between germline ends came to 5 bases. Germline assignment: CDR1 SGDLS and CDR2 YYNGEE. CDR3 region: CASSVDSNYGYTF. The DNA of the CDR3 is TGTGCCAGCAGCGTAGACAGCAACTATGGCTACACCTTC.

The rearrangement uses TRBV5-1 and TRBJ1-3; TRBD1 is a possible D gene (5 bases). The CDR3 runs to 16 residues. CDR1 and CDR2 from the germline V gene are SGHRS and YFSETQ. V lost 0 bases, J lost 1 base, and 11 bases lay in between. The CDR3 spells CASSLEGPPSGNTIYF. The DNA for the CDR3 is TGCGCCAGCAGCTTGGAGGGGCCTCCTTCTGGAAACACCATATATTTT.

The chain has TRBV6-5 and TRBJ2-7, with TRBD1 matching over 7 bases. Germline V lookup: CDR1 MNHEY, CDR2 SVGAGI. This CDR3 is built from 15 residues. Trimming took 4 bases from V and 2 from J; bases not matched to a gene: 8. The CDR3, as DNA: TGTGCCAGCAGTTTCCATAACAGGGGACCCTACGAGCAGTACTTC. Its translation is CASSFHNRGPYEQYF.

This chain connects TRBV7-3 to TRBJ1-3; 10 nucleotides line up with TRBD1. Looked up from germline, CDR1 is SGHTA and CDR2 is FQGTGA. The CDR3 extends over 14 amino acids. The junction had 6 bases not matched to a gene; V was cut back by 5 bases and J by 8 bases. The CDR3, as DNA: TGTGCCAGCAGCCTGGACAGGGGGTCGGACACCATATATTTT. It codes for CASSLDRGSDTIYF.

The CDR3 is CASSTLRGQGASGNTIYF. CDR3 nucleotide sequence: TGTGCCAGCAGTACTCTTCGGGGGCAGGGGGCTTCTGGAAACACCATATATTTT. J is TRBJ1-3 and V is TRBV7-8, with 8 bases aligning to TRBD1. Germline CDR1 is SGHVS and CDR2 is FQNEAQ. The CDR3 loop spans 18 amino acids. V shed 6 bases, J shed 1 base, and the junction held 14 bases outside the gene matches.

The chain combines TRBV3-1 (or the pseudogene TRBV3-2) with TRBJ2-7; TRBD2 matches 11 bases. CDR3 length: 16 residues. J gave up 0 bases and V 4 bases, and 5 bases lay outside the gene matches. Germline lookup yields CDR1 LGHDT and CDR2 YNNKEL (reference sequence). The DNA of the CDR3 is TGTGCCAGCAGCCGGGGACTAGCGGCTCACTCCTACGAGCAGTACTTC. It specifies CASSRGLAAHSYEQYF.

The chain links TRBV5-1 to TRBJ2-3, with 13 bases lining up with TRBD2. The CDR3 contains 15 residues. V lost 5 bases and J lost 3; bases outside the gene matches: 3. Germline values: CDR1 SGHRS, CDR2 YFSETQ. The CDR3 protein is CASRKLAGGTDTQYF. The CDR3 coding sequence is TGCGCCAGCAGAAAACTAGCGGGGGGGACAGATACGCAGTATTTT.

DNA for the CDR3: TGTGCCAGCAGCAAGGGGGACATAGAGGGCAATCAGCCCCAGCATTTT. It encodes CASSKGDIEGNQPQHF. The chain couples TRBV21-1 to TRBJ1-5; the D call in the table, TRBD1, was not verified against the DNA. TRBV21-1 is marked as a pseudogene. This CDR3 is 16 amino acids long.

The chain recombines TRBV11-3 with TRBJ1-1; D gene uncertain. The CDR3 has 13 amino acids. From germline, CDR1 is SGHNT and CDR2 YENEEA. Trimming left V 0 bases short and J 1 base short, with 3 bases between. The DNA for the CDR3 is TGTGCCAGCAGCTTAGAACAGAACACTGAAGCTTTCTTT. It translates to CASSLEQNTEAFF.

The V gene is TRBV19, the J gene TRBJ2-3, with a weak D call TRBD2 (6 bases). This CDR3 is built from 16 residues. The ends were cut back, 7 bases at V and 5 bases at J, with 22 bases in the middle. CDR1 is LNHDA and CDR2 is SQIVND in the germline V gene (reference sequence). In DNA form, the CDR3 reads TGTGCCAGTAAAAAGAGAGGGACTTCCTCAATAGATACGCAGTATTTT. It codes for CASKKRGTSSIDTQYF. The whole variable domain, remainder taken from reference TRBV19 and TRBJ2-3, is DGGITQSPKYLFRKEGQNVTLSCEQNLNHDAMYWYRQDPGQGLRLIYYSQIVNDFQKGDIAEGYSVSREKKESFPLTVTSAQKNPTAFYLCASKKRGTSSIDTQYFGPGTRLTVL.

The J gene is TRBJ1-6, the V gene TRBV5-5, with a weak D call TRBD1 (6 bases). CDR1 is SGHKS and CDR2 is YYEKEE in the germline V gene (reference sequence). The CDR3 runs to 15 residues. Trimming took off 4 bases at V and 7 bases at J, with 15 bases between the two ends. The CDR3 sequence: CASSLRGGRNSPLHF. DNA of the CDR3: TGTGCCAGCAGCCTTCGGGGGGGGCGGAATTCACCCCTCCACTTT.

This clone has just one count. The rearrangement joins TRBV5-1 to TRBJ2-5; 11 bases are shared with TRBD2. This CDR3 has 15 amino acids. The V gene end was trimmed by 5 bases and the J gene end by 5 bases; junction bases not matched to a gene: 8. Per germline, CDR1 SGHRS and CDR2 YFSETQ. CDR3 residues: CASRKTSGTSETQYF. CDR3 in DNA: TGCGCCAGCAGGAAGACTAGCGGGACCTCTGAGACCCAGTACTTC.

CDR3 in DNA: TGTGCCAGCAGTGAAGGGAGGCTGAATGCTTTCTTT. It yields the protein CASSEGRLNAFF. V usage is TRBV6-1 and J usage is TRBJ1-1, with unresolved D. The germline V and J ends were trimmed by 1 base and 11 bases, with 11 bases remaining between them. The germline V gene has CDR1 MNHNS and CDR2 SASEGT. The CDR3 loop spans 12 amino acids.